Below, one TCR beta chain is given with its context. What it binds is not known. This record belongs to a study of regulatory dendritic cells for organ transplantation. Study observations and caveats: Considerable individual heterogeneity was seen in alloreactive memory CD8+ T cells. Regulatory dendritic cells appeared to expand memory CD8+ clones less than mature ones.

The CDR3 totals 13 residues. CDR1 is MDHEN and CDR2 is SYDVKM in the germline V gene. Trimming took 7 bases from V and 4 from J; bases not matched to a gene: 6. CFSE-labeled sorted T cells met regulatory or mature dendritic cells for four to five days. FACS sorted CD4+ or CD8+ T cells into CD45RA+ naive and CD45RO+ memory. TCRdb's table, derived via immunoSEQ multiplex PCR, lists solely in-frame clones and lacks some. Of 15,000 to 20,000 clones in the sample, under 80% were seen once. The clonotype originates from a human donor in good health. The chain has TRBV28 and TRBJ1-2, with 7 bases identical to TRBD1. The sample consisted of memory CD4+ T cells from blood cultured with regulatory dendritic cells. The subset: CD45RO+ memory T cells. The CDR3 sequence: CASTPGTAYGYTF. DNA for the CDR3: TGTGCCAGCACTCCCGGGACAGCCTATGGCTACACCTTC.